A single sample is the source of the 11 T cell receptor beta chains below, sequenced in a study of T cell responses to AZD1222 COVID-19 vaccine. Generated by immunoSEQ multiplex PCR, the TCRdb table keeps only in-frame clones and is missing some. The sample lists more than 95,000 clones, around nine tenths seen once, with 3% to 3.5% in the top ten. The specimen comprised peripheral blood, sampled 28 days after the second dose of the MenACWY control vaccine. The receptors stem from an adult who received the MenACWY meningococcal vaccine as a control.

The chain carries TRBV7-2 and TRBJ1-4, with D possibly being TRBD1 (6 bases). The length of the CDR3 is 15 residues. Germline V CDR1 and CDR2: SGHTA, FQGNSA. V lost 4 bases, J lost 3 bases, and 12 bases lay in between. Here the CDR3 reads CASSSGAWANEKLFF. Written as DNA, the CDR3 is TGTGCCAGCAGCTCGGGGGCCTGGGCTAATGAAAAACTGTTTTTT. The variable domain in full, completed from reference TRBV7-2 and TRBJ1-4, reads GAGVSQSPSNKVTEKGKDVELRCDPISGHTALYWYRQSLGQGLEFLIYFQGNSAPDKSGLPSDRFSAERTGGSVSTLTIQRTQQEDSAVYLCASSSGAWANEKLFFGSGTQLSVL.

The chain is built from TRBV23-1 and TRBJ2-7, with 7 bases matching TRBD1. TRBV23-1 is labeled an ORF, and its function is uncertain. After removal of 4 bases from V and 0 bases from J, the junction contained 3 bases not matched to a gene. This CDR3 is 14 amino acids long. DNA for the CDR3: TGCGCCAGCAGTCTCCGGGACAGCTCCTACGAGCAGTACTTC. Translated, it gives CASSLRDSSYEQYF.

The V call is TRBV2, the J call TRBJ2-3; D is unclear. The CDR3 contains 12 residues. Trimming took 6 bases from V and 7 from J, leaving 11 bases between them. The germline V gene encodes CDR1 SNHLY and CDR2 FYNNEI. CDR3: CASRTSGYTQYF. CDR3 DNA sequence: TGTGCCAGCAGGACTTCCGGATATACGCAGTATTTT.

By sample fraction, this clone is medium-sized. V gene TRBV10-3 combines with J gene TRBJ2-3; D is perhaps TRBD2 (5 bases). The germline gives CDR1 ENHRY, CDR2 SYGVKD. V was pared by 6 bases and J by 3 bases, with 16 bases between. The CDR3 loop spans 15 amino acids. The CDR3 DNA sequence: TGTGCCATCAGCGAGAGGCGGGCCGAGACAGATACGCAGTATTTT. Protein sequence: CAISERRAETDTQYF.

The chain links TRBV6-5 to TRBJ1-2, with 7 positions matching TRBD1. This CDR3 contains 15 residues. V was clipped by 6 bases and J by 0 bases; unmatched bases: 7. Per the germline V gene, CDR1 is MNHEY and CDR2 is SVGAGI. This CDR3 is CASRGQDQANYGYTF. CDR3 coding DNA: TGTGCCAGCAGAGGACAGGATCAAGCTAACTATGGCTACACCTTC.

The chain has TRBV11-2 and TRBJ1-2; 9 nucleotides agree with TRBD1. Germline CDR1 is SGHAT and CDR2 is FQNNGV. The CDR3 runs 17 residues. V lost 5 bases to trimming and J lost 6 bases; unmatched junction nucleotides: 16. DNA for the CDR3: TGTGCCAGCAGCCTAGGGGCCCAAACAGGGGGCCAGAATGGCTACACCTTC. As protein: CASSLGAQTGGQNGYTF.

In nucleotides, the CDR3 is TGTGCCAGCAGCTTTGGGCCTCAGGGCAATGAGCAGTTCTTC. As protein: CASSFGPQGNEQFF. The chain recombines TRBV7-2 with TRBJ2-1; a weak D match, TRBD1 (5 bases). Germline loops: CDR1 SGHTA, CDR2 FQGNSA. This CDR3 is built from 14 residues. V was trimmed by 3 bases and J by 6 bases, leaving 12 bases between them.

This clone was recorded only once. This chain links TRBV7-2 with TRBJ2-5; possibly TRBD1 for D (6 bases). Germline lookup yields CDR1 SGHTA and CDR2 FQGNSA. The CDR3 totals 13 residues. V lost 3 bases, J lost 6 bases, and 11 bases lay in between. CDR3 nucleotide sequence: TGTGCCAGCAGCTTTAGCAGGGGAAAGACCCAGTACTTC. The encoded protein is CASSFSRGKTQYF. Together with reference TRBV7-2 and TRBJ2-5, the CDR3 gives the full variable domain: GAGVSQSPSNKVTEKGKDVELRCDPISGHTALYWYRQSLGQGLEFLIYFQGNSAPDKSGLPSDRFSAERTGGSVSTLTIQRTQQEDSAVYLCASSFSRGKTQYFGPGTRLLVL.

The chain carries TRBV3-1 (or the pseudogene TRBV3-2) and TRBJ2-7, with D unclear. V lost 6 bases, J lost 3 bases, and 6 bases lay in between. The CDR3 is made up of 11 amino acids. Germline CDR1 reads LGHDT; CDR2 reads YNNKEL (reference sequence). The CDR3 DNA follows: TGTGCCAGCAGGCACTACTACGAGCAGTACTTC. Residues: CASRHYYEQYF.

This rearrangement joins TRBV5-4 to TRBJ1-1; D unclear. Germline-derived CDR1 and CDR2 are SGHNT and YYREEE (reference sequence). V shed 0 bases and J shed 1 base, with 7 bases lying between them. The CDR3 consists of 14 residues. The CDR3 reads CASSLGQQNTEAFF. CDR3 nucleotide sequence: TGTGCCAGCAGCTTGGGACAACAGAACACTGAAGCTTTCTTT. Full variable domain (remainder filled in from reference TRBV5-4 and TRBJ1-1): ETGVTQSPTHLIKTRGQQVTLRCSSQSGHNTVSWYQQALGQGPQFIFQYYREEENGRGNFPPRFSGLQFPNYSSELNVNALELDDSALYLCASSLGQQNTEAFFGQGTRLTVV.

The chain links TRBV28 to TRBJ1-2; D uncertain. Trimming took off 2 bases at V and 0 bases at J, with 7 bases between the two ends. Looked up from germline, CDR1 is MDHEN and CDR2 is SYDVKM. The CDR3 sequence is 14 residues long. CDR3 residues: CASSLVNANYGYTF. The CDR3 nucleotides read TGTGCCAGCAGTTTAGTGAACGCTAACTATGGCTACACCTTC.